Shown below are 26 T cell receptor beta chains from a single sample sequenced in a study of OX40 agonist ivuxolimab in advanced cancers. Some clones are missing from TCRdb's copy, which holds only in-frame ones; the method was immunoSEQ multiplex PCR. Of 100,000 or so clones listed, less than 90% are singletons. The sequencing here drew on CD4+ or CD8+ T cells sorted from blood, taken in a trial of the OX40 agonist ivuxolimab. The origin of the receptors is an adult with an advanced solid tumor such as melanoma, head and neck, liver or kidney cancer.

V usage is TRBV28 and J usage is TRBJ2-1; D is unclear. With 5 bases removed from V and 7 bases from J, the gap between germline ends came to 6 bases. The CDR3 runs 11 residues. CDR1 is MDHEN, CDR2 SYDVKM, per germline. This CDR3 reads CASSLRNEQFF. For the CDR3, the DNA is TGTGCCAGCAGTCTCCGAAATGAGCAGTTCTTC.

The table lists this clone with a count of one. This chain links TRBV10-2 with TRBJ1-5; no firm D call. Germline V gene sequence: CDR1 WSHSY, CDR2 SAAADI. This CDR3 is 12 amino acids long. Trimming removed 4 bases at V and 6 bases at J, with 7 bases between. CDR3 residues: CASSVGGQPQHF. The CDR3 DNA reads TGCGCCAGCAGTGTCGGTGGTCAGCCCCAGCATTTT.

This rearrangement joins TRBV10-3 to TRBJ1-2; possibly TRBD1 for D (6 bases). The germline CDR1 and CDR2 sequences are ENHRY and SYGVKD. The CDR3 spans 13 residues. V lost 4 bases and J lost 3, with 9 bases in between. The CDR3 here is CAISGGGDYGYTF. CDR3 in DNA: TGTGCCATCAGTGGGGGGGGCGACTATGGCTACACCTTC.

The chain couples TRBV5-8 to TRBJ1-3; a weak D match, TRBD1 (6 bases). Germline V CDR1 and CDR2: SGHTS, YDEGEE. The CDR3 runs 16 residues. V lost 0 bases, J lost 5 bases, and 15 bases lay in between. CDR3 sequence (DNA): TGTGCCAGCAGCTTGGTTTTAACTAGGGACAGAAACACCATATATTTT. Protein product: CASSLVLTRDRNTIYF.

The V gene is TRBV10-3, the J gene TRBJ2-5; unclear D gene. Per germline, CDR1 ENHRY and CDR2 SYGVKD. The length of the CDR3 is 12 residues. V was clipped by 3 bases and J by 3 bases, with 5 bases between them. Here the CDR3 DNA reads TGTGCCATCAGTGACCACAAAGAGACCCAGTACTTC. This sequence encodes CAISDHKETQYF.

The genes are TRBV10-3 and TRBJ1-5; D is uncertain. Germline V gene sequence: CDR1 ENHRY, CDR2 SYGVKD. CDR3 length: 13 amino acids. The V end was cut by 10 bases, the J end by 3 bases, with 13 bases between. The CDR3 reads CATTPGFNQPQHF. The CDR3 DNA follows: TGTGCCACGACGCCAGGTTTCAATCAGCCCCAGCATTTT.

J is TRBJ2-3 and V is TRBV19, with a tentative D call TRBD2 (5 bases). Germline assignment: CDR1 LNHDA and CDR2 SQIVND (reference sequence). Trimming took 8 bases from V and 0 from J, leaving 12 bases between them. The CDR3 is 14 amino acids. The CDR3 sequence: CASGSGGSTDTQYF. The CDR3 DNA reads TGTGCCAGTGGATCGGGCGGGAGCACAGATACGCAGTATTTT.

The chain is built from TRBV29-1 and TRBJ2-2, with 9 bases that match TRBD2. Germline V lookup: CDR1 SQVTM, CDR2 ANQGSEA. This CDR3 is 13 amino acids long. Germline trimming cut 6 bases from V and 6 bases from J; bases unmatched to any gene: 5. The CDR3, as DNA: TGCAGCGTGGCCCAGCGGGGGGCCGGGGAGCTGTTTTTT. Its protein is CSVAQRGAGELFF.

The V call is TRBV6-1, the J call TRBJ2-2; D unresolved. With 6 bases removed from V and 0 bases from J, the gap between germline ends came to 8 bases. The CDR3 has 14 amino acids. Per the germline V gene, CDR1 is MNHNS and CDR2 is SASEGT. The CDR3 is CASRLIPNTGELFF. Written as DNA, the CDR3 is TGTGCCAGCAGACTAATTCCGAACACCGGGGAGCTGTTTTTT.

This chain links TRBV5-1 with TRBJ2-5, with 8 bases identical to TRBD2. The length of the CDR3 is 16 residues. Germline CDR1 is SGHRS and CDR2 is YFSETQ. The V gene end was trimmed by 4 bases and the J gene end by 5 bases; junction bases not matched to a gene: 13. The CDR3 DNA is TGCGCCAGCAGCCCCGGGGCCTCAGCGGGAGATGAGACCCAGTACTTC. Protein product: CASSPGASAGDETQYF. Drawing the rest from reference TRBV5-1 and TRBJ2-5, the complete variable domain is KAGVTQTPRYLIKTRGQQVTLSCSPISGHRSVSWYQQTPGQGLQFLFEYFSETQRNKGNFPGRFSGRQFSNSRSEMNVSTLELGDSALYLCASSPGASAGDETQYFGPGTRLLVL.

This rearrangement joins TRBV11-2 to TRBJ2-5, with 9 bases aligning to TRBD2. The CDR3 length is 17 residues. The V gene's germline CDR1 is SGHAT and CDR2 FQNNGV. The V segment lost 5 bases and the J segment 2 bases; nucleotides outside the gene matches: 12. Here the CDR3 DNA reads TGTGCCAGCAGCCCGCGTACGAGGACTAGCGATCAAGAGACCCAGTACTTC. Residues: CASSPRTRTSDQETQYF.

V is TRBV30 and J is TRBJ2-6; D may be TRBD1 or TRBD2 (5 bases each). Trimming removed 4 bases from V and 4 bases from J, with 11 bases in between. CDR3 size: 14 residues. Germline CDR1 GTSNPN, CDR2 SVGIG (reference sequence). CDR3 in DNA: TGTGCCTGGAACGGGGCGAACGGGGCCAACGTCCTGACTTTC. Encoded protein: CAWNGANGANVLTF.

Worth noting for this clone: An end of the junction differs from the germline gene, which may be a read error. This rearrangement joins TRBV7-7 to TRBJ2-2; 9 nucleotides align to TRBD1. The CDR3 contains 16 residues. Germline CDR1 reads SSHAT; CDR2 reads FNYEAQ (reference sequence). The CDR3 DNA follows: TGTGCTAGCAGCTCGGGACAGGGCCCGAACACCGGGGAGCTGTTTTTT. This sequence encodes CASSSGQGPNTGELFF.

This rearrangement joins TRBV9 to TRBJ1-4; D remains unclear. Germline lookup yields CDR1 SGDLS and CDR2 YYNGEE. The V gene lost 4 bases and the J gene lost 5 bases, with 12 bases spanning the gap. This CDR3 comprises 14 residues. CDR3 bases: TGTGCCAGCAGCAAATCTATGCTCAATGAAAAACTGTTTTTT. It yields the protein CASSKSMLNEKLFF.

Of note for this clone: This same CDR3 is encoded by further DNA sequences in the sample. V usage is TRBV29-1 and J usage is TRBJ2-5; D is unresolved. V lost 4 bases and J 5 bases, leaving 8 bases between the germline ends. The CDR3 extends over 11 amino acids. CDR1 SQVTM and CDR2 ANQGSEA come from the germline V gene. CDR3 in DNA: TGCAGCGTTGCCAGTAGGGAGACCCAGTACTTC. It yields the protein CSVASRETQYF.

This chain uses TRBV20-1 with TRBJ1-1, with a possible D match to TRBD1 (5 bases). V was clipped by 5 bases and J by 8 bases, with 12 bases between them. The germline V gene has CDR1 DFQATT and CDR2 SNEGSKA (reference sequence). CDR3 length: 11 residues. The CDR3 DNA sequence: TGCAGTGCTCGTAAACAGGAGGAAGCTTTCTTT. It translates to CSARKQEEAFF.

The chain joins TRBV25-1 to TRBJ2-2; 10 bases agree with TRBD2. Germline V gives CDR1 MGHDK, CDR2 SYGVNS. The trim removed 7 bases at V and 2 bases at J, leaving 10 bases unmatched. The CDR3 length is 17 residues. CDR3 bases: TGTGCCAGCACTTCGGGGTCTAGCGGGAGTAACACCGGGGAGCTGTTTTTT. Translating gives CASTSGSSGSNTGELFF.

The chain combines TRBV19 with TRBJ1-5, with D possibly matching TRBD1 (5 bases). Germline-derived CDR1 and CDR2 are LNHDA and SQIVND (reference sequence). The CDR3 has 13 amino acids. V shed 4 bases and J shed 7 bases, with 11 bases lying between them. The CDR3 DNA reads TGTGCCAGTAGTAAGACAGTGGCGCAGCCCCAGCATTTT. Translating gives CASSKTVAQPQHF.

The V gene is TRBV5-8, the J gene TRBJ2-7, with TRBD2 as a possible D gene (5 bases). This CDR3 contains 13 residues. Germline V gives CDR1 SGHTS, CDR2 YDEGEE. The V gene lost 2 bases and the J gene lost 6 bases, with 12 bases spanning the gap. In DNA form, the CDR3 reads TGTGCCAGCAGCTTTTTAGCGTCCCCCGAGCAGTACTTC. This gives the protein CASSFLASPEQYF.

This clone was found once. Other DNA sequences within the sample encode an identical CDR3. The chain recombines TRBV30 with TRBJ1-5; D ambiguous. V lost 2 bases and J lost 0, with 5 bases in between. The CDR3 runs to 13 residues. Germline V gene sequence: CDR1 GTSNPN, CDR2 SVGIG (reference sequence). CDR3: CAWSRDSNQPQHF. DNA of the CDR3: TGTGCCTGGAGTCGAGATAGCAATCAGCCCCAGCATTTT.

The J gene is TRBJ2-1, the V gene TRBV6-7; D perhaps matches TRBD2 (8 bases). TRBV6-7 is an open reading frame whose function is uncertain. This CDR3 is 13 amino acids long. Written as DNA, the CDR3 is TGTGCGACAGGGAGCGGGAGAAACAATGAGCAGTTCTTC. Translating it yields CATGSGRNNEQFF.

This sequence joins TRBV19 and TRBJ2-1; a possible D gene is TRBD2 (6 bases). The germline V gene encodes CDR1 LNHDA and CDR2 SQIVND (reference sequence). V gave up 7 bases and J gave up 2 bases, with 12 bases separating them. This CDR3 contains 14 residues. The CDR3, as DNA: TGTGCCAGTAAGGACGGGAGAACCTACAATGAGCAGTTCTTC. Its protein product is CASKDGRTYNEQFF.

This clone was counted a single time. The rearrangement links TRBV6-1 to TRBJ2-7, with D uncertain. Germline loops: CDR1 MNHNS, CDR2 SASEGT. V was clipped by 1 base and J by 2 bases, with 12 bases between them. CDR3 length: 15 residues. The CDR3 DNA follows: TGTGCCAGCAGTGAAGGCACTCTTCCCCCCTACGAGCAGTACTTC. It translates to CASSEGTLPPYEQYF.

The chain uses TRBV30 and TRBJ2-1, with TRBD1 as a possible D gene (5 bases). The V and J ends lost 0 bases and 3 bases respectively, with 9 bases between them. The CDR3 length is 14 residues. From germline, CDR1 is GTSNPN and CDR2 SVGIG (reference sequence). The CDR3 protein is CAWSVQDGYNEQFF. For the CDR3, the DNA is TGTGCCTGGAGTGTACAGGATGGCTACAATGAGCAGTTCTTC.

The V and J genes are TRBV7-2 and TRBJ2-1, with D possibly being TRBD2 (7 bases). CDR1 is SGHTA and CDR2 is FQGNSA in the germline V gene. The CDR3 length is 15 residues. V lost 3 bases and J lost 1, with 10 bases in between. CDR3 nucleotides: TGTGCCAGCAGCTTGGGGAGGGGGTCCTACAATGAGCAGTTCTTC. Translating it yields CASSLGRGSYNEQFF.

The table lists this clone with a few counts. The gene calls are TRBV7-9 and TRBJ1-2; TRBD1 agrees at 7 bases. J lost 7 bases, V lost 0 bases, and 8 bases had no gene match. This CDR3 has 15 residues. Germline V CDR1 and CDR2: SEHNR, FQNEAQ (reference sequence). In DNA, the CDR3 is TGTGCCAGCAGCTTAGCTGTCGACAGGGTCACTGGCTACACCTTC. Its translation is CASSLAVDRVTGYTF.